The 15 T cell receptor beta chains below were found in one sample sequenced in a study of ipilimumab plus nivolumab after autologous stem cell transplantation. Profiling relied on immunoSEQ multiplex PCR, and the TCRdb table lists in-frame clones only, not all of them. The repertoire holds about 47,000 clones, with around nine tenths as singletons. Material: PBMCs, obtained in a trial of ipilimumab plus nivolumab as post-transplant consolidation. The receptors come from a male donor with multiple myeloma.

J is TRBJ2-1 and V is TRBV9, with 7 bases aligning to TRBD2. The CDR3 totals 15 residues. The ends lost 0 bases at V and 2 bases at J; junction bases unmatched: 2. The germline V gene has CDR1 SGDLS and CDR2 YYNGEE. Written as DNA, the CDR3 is TGTGCCAGCAGCGTAGGAAGCGGGACCTACAATGAGCAGTTCTTC. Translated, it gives CASSVGSGTYNEQFF.

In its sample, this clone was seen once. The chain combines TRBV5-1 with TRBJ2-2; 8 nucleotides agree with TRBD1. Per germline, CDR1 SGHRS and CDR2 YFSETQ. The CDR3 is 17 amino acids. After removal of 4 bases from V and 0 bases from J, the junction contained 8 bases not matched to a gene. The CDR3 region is CASSPRDRISNTGELFF. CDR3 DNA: TGCGCCAGCAGCCCTAGGGACAGGATTTCGAACACCGGGGAGCTGTTTTTT.

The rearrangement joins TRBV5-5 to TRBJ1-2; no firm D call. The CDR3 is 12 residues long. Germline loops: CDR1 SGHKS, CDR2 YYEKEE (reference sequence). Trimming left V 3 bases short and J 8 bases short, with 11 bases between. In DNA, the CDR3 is TGTGCCAGCAGCTCTCTCTCGGGAGGCTACACCTTC. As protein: CASSSLSGGYTF.

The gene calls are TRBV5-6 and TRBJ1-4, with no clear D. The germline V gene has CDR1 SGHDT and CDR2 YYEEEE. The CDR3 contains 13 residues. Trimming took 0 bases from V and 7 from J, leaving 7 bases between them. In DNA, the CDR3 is TGTGCCAGCAGCTTGGGAGAACTTGAAAAACTGTTTTTT. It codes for CASSLGELEKLFF.

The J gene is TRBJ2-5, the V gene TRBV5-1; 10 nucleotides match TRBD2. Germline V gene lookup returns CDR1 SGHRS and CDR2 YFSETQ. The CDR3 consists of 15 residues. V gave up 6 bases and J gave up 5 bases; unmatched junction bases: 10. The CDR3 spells CASIRTSGGGETQYF. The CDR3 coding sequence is TGCGCCAGCATCCGGACTAGCGGAGGCGGGGAGACCCAGTACTTC.

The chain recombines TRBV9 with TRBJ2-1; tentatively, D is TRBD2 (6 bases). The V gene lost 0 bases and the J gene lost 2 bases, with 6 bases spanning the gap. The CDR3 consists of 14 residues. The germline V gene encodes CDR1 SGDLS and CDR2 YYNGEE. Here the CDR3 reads CASSVAGAYNEQFF. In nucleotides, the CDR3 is TGTGCCAGCAGCGTAGCGGGGGCCTACAATGAGCAGTTCTTC. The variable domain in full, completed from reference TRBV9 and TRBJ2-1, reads DSGVTQTPKHLITATGQRVTLRCSPRSGDLSVYWYQQSLDQGLQFLIQYYNGEERAKGNILERFSAQQFPDLHSELNLSSLELGDSALYFCASSVAGAYNEQFFGPGTRLTVL.

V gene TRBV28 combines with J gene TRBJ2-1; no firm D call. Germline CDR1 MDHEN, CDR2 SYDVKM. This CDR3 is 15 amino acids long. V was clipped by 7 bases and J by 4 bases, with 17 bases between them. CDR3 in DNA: TGTGCCAGCACCCGCGGCCGACCGATTTACAATGAGCAGTTCTTC. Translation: CASTRGRPIYNEQFF.

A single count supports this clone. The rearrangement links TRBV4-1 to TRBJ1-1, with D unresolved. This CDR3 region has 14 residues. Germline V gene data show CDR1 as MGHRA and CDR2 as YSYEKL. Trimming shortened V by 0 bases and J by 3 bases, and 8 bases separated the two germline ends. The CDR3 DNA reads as TGCGCCAGCAGCCAAGAAGAGGAACACACTGAAGCTTTCTTT. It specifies CASSQEEEHTEAFF.

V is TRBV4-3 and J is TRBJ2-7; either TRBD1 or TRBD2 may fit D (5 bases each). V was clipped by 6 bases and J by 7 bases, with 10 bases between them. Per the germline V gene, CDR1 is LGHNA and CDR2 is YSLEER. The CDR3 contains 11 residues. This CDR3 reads CASRGVGEQYF. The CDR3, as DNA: TGCGCCAGCAGGGGGGTGGGAGAGCAGTACTTC.

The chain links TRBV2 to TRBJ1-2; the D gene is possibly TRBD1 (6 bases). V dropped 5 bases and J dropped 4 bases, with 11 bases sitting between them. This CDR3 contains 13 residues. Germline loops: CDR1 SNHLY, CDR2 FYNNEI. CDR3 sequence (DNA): TGTGCCAGCAGTCTAAGGGGGACCTATGGCTACACCTTC. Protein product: CASSLRGTYGYTF.

The CDR3 spells CASSVGLAQETQYF. CDR3 bases: TGTGCCAGCAGCGTAGGGTTAGCACAAGAGACCCAGTACTTC. The chain has TRBV9 and TRBJ2-5; D remains unclear. Germline V CDR1 and CDR2: SGDLS, YYNGEE. This CDR3 has 14 residues. Trimming took 0 bases from V and 2 from J, leaving 8 bases between them.

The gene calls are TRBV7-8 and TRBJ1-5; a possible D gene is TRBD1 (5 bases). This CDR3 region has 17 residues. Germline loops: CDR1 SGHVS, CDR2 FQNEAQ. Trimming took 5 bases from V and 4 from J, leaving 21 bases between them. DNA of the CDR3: TGTGCCAGCAGCCCCTCGGTAGCATCAGGGTTAAATCAGCCCCAGCATTTT. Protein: CASSPSVASGLNQPQHF.

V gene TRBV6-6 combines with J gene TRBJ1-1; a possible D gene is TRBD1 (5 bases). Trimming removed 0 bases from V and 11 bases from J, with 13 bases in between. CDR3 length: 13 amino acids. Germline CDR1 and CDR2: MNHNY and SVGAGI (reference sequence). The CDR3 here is CASSYSGAGYAFF. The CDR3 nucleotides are TGTGCCAGCAGTTACTCCGGCGCAGGGTACGCTTTCTTT.

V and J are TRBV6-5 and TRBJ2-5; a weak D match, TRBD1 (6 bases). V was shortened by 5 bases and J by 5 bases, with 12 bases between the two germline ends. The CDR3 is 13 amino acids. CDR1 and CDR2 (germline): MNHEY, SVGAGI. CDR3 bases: TGTGCCAGCAGTCGGACAGCGCCGGAGACCCAGTACTTC. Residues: CASSRTAPETQYF.

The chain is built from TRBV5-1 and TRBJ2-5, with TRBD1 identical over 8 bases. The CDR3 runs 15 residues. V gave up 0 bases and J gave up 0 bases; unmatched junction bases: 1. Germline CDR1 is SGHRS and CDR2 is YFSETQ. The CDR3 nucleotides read TGCGCCAGCAGCTTGGGACAGGGGTACCAAGAGACCCAGTACTTC. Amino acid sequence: CASSLGQGYQETQYF. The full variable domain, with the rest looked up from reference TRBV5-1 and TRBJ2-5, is KAGVTQTPRYLIKTRGQQVTLSCSPISGHRSVSWYQQTPGQGLQFLFEYFSETQRNKGNFPGRFSGRQFSNSRSEMNVSTLELGDSALYLCASSLGQGYQETQYFGPGTRLLVL.